Presented here are 29 T cell receptor beta chains from one specimen sequenced in a study of CD4 and CD8 cells across lung adenocarcinoma regions. One entry per CDR3 protein results from TCRdb running MiXCR on the PCR reads. The repertoire has over 15,000 distinct CDR3 sequences, roughly half of them found once; the top ten carry 55%. The sequenced sample was CD8+ T cells from the center of a lung tumor. The receptors originated from a female donor with lung adenocarcinoma. The CD4 and CD8 labels of this study may be unreliable.

This clonotype was counted a few times. The chain employs TRBV6-1 and TRBJ2-2, with D possibly matching TRBD2 (6 bases). Germline assignment: CDR1 MNHNS and CDR2 SASEGT. V gave up 5 bases and J gave up 1 base, with 11 bases separating them. This CDR3 comprises 15 residues. The chain's CDR3 is CASSISGRNTGELFF. As DNA, the CDR3 is TGTGCCAGCAGTATTAGCGGAAGGAACACCGGGGAGCTGTTTTTT.

This sequence joins TRBV7-2 and TRBJ2-1, with a weak D call TRBD1 (6 bases). The germline V gene has CDR1 SGHTA and CDR2 FQGNSA. The CDR3 has 18 residues. Trimming took 1 base from V and 5 from J, leaving 21 bases between them. CDR3 region: CASSLVAPGAGVHNEQFF. As DNA, the CDR3 is TGTGCCAGCAGCTTAGTAGCCCCTGGGGCAGGGGTGCACAATGAGCAGTTCTTC.

This clonotype ranks as medium-sized. The chain has TRBV27 and TRBJ2-1, with TRBD2 matching 12 bases. V gave up 6 bases and J gave up 9 bases; unmatched junction bases: 12. The CDR3 consists of 16 residues. Germline CDR1 MNHEY, CDR2 SMNVEV (reference sequence). This CDR3 is CASRKAGLAGRGEQFF. The DNA of the CDR3 is TGTGCCAGCAGGAAAGCTGGACTAGCGGGGCGGGGTGAGCAGTTCTTC.

This clonotype was seen ten or more times. The chain links TRBV7-2 to TRBJ2-2; D is unclear. The CDR3 is 13 amino acids. Trimming took off 1 base at V and 5 bases at J, with 5 bases between the two ends. Germline values: CDR1 SGHTA, CDR2 FQGNSA. CDR3 in DNA: TGTGCCAGCAGCTTAGATGGTACCGGGGAGCTGTTTTTT. The encoded protein is CASSLDGTGELFF. The full variable domain, completed using reference TRBV7-2 and TRBJ2-2, is GAGVSQSPSNKVTEKGKDVELRCDPISGHTALYWYRQSLGQGLEFLIYFQGNSAPDKSGLPSDRFSAERTGGSVSTLTIQRTQQEDSAVYLCASSLDGTGELFFGEGSRLTVL.

The CDR3 loop is CASSYGNWNSPLHF. In DNA form, the CDR3 reads TGTGCCAGCAGTTACGGGAACTGGAATTCACCCCTCCACTTT. The gene calls are TRBV6-5 and TRBJ1-6; D is uncertain. The length of the CDR3 is 14 residues. The germline CDR1 and CDR2 sequences are MNHEY and SVGAGI. V dropped 2 bases and J dropped 7 bases, with 9 bases sitting between them.

This clonotype was found many times. The rearrangement links TRBV6-1 to TRBJ1-2; tentative D call: TRBD1 (6 bases). Trimming removed 6 bases from V and 6 bases from J, with 14 bases in between. This CDR3 region has 13 residues. Germline CDR1 is MNHNS and CDR2 is SASEGT. CDR3 sequence (DNA): TGTGCCAGCAGGAGAATTGCAGGGGATGGCTACACCTTC. Amino acids: CASRRIAGDGYTF.

This clonotype showed up just once. The chain is built from TRBV7-6 and TRBJ2-1; D possibly corresponds to TRBD1 (6 bases). The J call is doubtful: the DNA matches TRBJ2-7 better. The CDR3 totals 14 residues. Germline-derived CDR1 and CDR2 are SGHVS and FNYEAQ. Here the CDR3 DNA reads TGTGCCAGCAGCCCTCAGGGGATCTCCTACGAGCAGTACTTC. Translating it yields CASSPQGISYEQYF.

Concerning this clonotype itself: A much larger clone lies one base from this, so it may be a read error. V gene TRBV27 combines with J gene TRBJ2-2, with TRBD2 identical over 7 bases. The CDR3 length is 13 residues. The ends lost 2 bases at V and 6 bases at J; junction bases unmatched: 0. Germline loops: CDR1 MNHEY, CDR2 SMNVEV (reference sequence). CDR3 bases: TGTGCCAGCAGTTTACGGGGGGCCGGGGAGCTGTTTTTT. Protein product: CASSLRGAGELFF.

The rearrangement joins TRBV6-1 to TRBJ1-1; D remains ambiguous. The CDR3 contains 14 residues. From germline, CDR1 is MNHNS and CDR2 SASEGT. V was cut by 5 bases and J by 4 bases, with 14 bases left in between. The CDR3 here is CASSPTSVSTEAFF. CDR3 sequence (DNA): TGTGCCAGCAGTCCGACGAGCGTGAGCACTGAAGCTTTCTTT.

V gene TRBV6-1 combines with J gene TRBJ2-3; D may match TRBD1 or TRBD2 (5 bases each). Germline CDR1 MNHNS, CDR2 SASEGT. The CDR3 consists of 14 residues. DNA for the CDR3: TGTGCGGGCAGCGGTGGGGGTCGCACAGATACGCAGTATTTT. Protein: CAGSGGGRTDTQYF.

A remark on this clonotype: At one end the junction does not follow the germline gene, possibly because of a read error. The chain has TRBV6-5 and TRBJ2-7; the D gene is possibly TRBD2 (6 bases). Germline V gene data show CDR1 as MNHEY and CDR2 as SVGAGI. This CDR3 spans 15 amino acids. CDR3 residues: CASSYSARGANELSF. The CDR3 region has the DNA TGTGCCAGCAGTTACTCGGCCCGCGGGGCCAACGAGCTGTCCTTC.

The chain employs TRBV25-1 and TRBJ2-5; TRBD2 matches at 8 bases. Losses at the gene ends were 6 bases for V and 2 bases for J; bases not matched to a gene: 5. Germline-derived CDR1 and CDR2 are MGHDK and SYGVNS. There are 14 residues in the CDR3. The CDR3 sequence is CASSGRGGQETQYF. CDR3 nucleotide sequence: TGTGCCAGCAGCGGGAGGGGTGGGCAAGAGACCCAGTACTTC.

This clonotype was observed at least ten times. J is TRBJ2-1 and V is TRBV12-3 or TRBV12-4, with 12 bases aligning to TRBD1. The DNA end favors TRBJ2-7, so the J call may be wrong. This CDR3 is built from 14 residues. The CDR3 DNA reads as TGTGCCAGCAGTTTGGGACAGGGGGCTGGGGAGCAGTACTTC. It translates to CASSLGQGAGEQYF.

In its sample, this clonotype was seen a few times. The rearrangement links TRBV6-5 to TRBJ2-4, with D hard to call. The J call may be in error: the DNA end matches TRBJ2-7 better. Germline V gene data show CDR1 as MNHEY and CDR2 as SVGAGI. This CDR3 spans 17 amino acids. CDR3 amino acids: CASSYLEAARAPHEQYF. CDR3 DNA sequence: TGTGCCAGCAGTTACTTGGAAGCAGCTCGGGCCCCCCACGAGCAGTACTTC.

This clonotype was recorded at least ten times. The chain carries TRBV6-1 and TRBJ1-3; 7 bases line up with TRBD1. This CDR3 has 15 amino acids. The V gene's germline CDR1 is MNHNS and CDR2 SASEGT. V shed 6 bases and J 2 bases; nucleotides not matched to a gene: 7. Written as DNA, the CDR3 is TGTGCCAGCAGACCCGGGACAGATACTGGAAACACCATATATTTT. This codes for CASRPGTDTGNTIYF.

A single count supports this clonotype. An end of the junction does not agree with germline; a read error may underlie this. The chain couples TRBV10-2 to TRBJ2-5; either TRBD1 or TRBD2 may supply D (5 bases each). The CDR3 has 14 residues. In germline, CDR1 is WSHSY, CDR2 SAAADI. The CDR3 is CAGSGGRDGRAQYF. As DNA, the CDR3 is TGCGCCGGCAGTGGGGGTCGTGACGGAAGAGCCCAGTACTTT.

The V gene is TRBV7-2, the J gene TRBJ2-5; no reliable D call. The end of the DNA aligns better with TRBJ2-7, so the J call may be wrong. Germline values: CDR1 SGHTA, CDR2 FQGNSA. The CDR3 has 13 amino acids. The CDR3 nucleotides read TGTGCCAGCAGCTTAGCCTCGTCCTACGAGCAGTACTTC. Translated, it gives CASSLASSYEQYF.

As to this clonotype: A much bigger clone sits one base away, suggesting this may be a read error. The CDR3 coding sequence is TGTGCCAGCTCCCCGGACAGGCCGCCCTACGAGCAGTTCTTC. Encoded protein: CASSPDRPPYEQFF. The chain employs TRBV6-1 and TRBJ2-1; 7 nucleotides agree with TRBD1. CDR3 length: 14 amino acids. In germline, CDR1 is MNHNS, CDR2 SASEGT. V lost 8 bases and J lost 10; bases outside the gene matches: 14.

This clonotype was detected many times. This CDR3 reads CASRGQARLPYEQYF. CDR3 bases: TGCGCCAGCAGAGGACAGGCCCGCCTTCCCTACGAGCAGTACTTC. V gene TRBV10-2 combines with J gene TRBJ2-1; 7 nucleotides agree with TRBD1. The end of the DNA fits TRBJ2-7 better, so the J call may be wrong. Germline assignment: CDR1 WSHSY and CDR2 SAAADI. The length of the CDR3 is 15 residues.

A remark on this clonotype: Sequence at one end of the junction differs from germline and may be a read error. The chain combines TRBV7-2 with TRBJ2-2, with 12 positions matching TRBD1. Germline assignment: CDR1 SGHTA and CDR2 FQGNSA. The CDR3 has 17 residues. CDR3 nucleotide sequence: TGTGCCAGCAGCACACAGGGACAGGGGGCCGGCACCGGTGAGCTGTATTTT. As protein: CASSTQGQGAGTGELYF.

In regard to this clonotype: A junction boundary mismatches the germline segment, possibly from a read error. The J gene is TRBJ2-1, the V gene TRBV6-1, with D uncertain. The germline CDR1 and CDR2 sequences are MNHNS and SASEGT. There are 12 residues in the CDR3. In nucleotides, the CDR3 is TGTGCCAGCAGTGGTAGACACAATAAGCAGTTTTTT. This sequence encodes CASSGRHNKQFF.

The sample holds a few counts of this clonotype. This chain connects TRBV6-1 to TRBJ1-1; TRBD1 matches at 10 bases. Germline loops: CDR1 MNHNS, CDR2 SASEGT. This CDR3 has 15 residues. Trimming cost V 6 bases and J 5 bases; bases outside gene matches: 9. The CDR3: CASRKSGTGVTEAFF. CDR3 DNA sequence: TGTGCCAGCAGAAAATCCGGGACAGGGGTTACTGAAGCTTTCTTT.

A few counts support this clonotype. The gene calls are TRBV25-1 and TRBJ2-1; 12 positions agree with TRBD2. The junction had 8 bases not matched to a gene; V was cut back by 7 bases and J by 1 base. The germline gives CDR1 MGHDK, CDR2 SYGVNS. This CDR3 contains 17 residues. CDR3 sequence reads: CASTLAGGHFSYNEQFF. The CDR3 nucleotides read TGTGCCAGCACACTAGCGGGAGGACACTTTTCCTACAATGAGCAGTTCTTC. Filled out from reference TRBV25-1 and TRBJ2-1, the complete variable domain reads EADIYQTPRYLVIGTGKKITLECSQTMGHDKMYWYQQDPGMELHLIHYSYGVNSTEKGDLSSESTVSRIRTEHFPLTLESARPSHTSQYLCASTLAGGHFSYNEQFFGPGTRLTVL.

This CDR3 reads CGAGLGGRDQETQYF. For the CDR3, the DNA is TGTGGCGCGGGGCTCGGGGGCCGAGACCAAGAGACTCAGTACTTC. The J gene is TRBJ2-1, the V gene TRBV10-3; D is possibly TRBD1 or TRBD2 (6 bases each). Gene TRBJ2-4 matches the end of the DNA better, so the J call may be wrong. CDR1 and CDR2 from the germline V gene are ENHRY and SYGVKD. The CDR3 contains 15 residues.

On this clonotype: Mismatch with germline at one junction end may stem from a read error. The CDR3 nucleotides read TGTGCCAGCAGCGAACGGGGGCCGTCAGCCAAAAACACGCAGTATTTC. This encodes CASSERGPSAKNTQYF. The genes are TRBV25-1 and TRBJ2-4, with D possibly being TRBD1 or TRBD2 (6 bases each). CDR3 length equals 16 residues. Germline V gene sequence: CDR1 MGHDK, CDR2 SYGVNS.

In the case of this clonotype: The junction shows a germline mismatch at one end, possibly a read error. The gene calls are TRBV12-3 or TRBV12-4 and TRBJ2-4; tentative D call: TRBD1 (5 bases). This CDR3 spans 15 amino acids. The chain's CDR3 is CGSVLGRCAKNTQYF. In DNA form, the CDR3 reads TGTGGCAGCGTCTTGGGGCGGTGTGCCAAAAACACGCAGTACTTC.

J is TRBJ2-2 and V is TRBV6-1; D is undetermined. CDR1 MNHNS and CDR2 SASEGT come from the germline V gene. V was pared by 5 bases and J by 5 bases, with 9 bases between. This CDR3 comprises 13 residues. CDR3 DNA: TGTGCCAGCAGTCCCAAGTGGACCGGGGAGCTGTTTTTT. Its translation is CASSPKWTGELFF.

This clonotype was seen at least ten times. The rearrangement joins TRBV6-1 to TRBJ2-4, with TRBD1 identical over 9 bases. V was clipped by 10 bases and J by 6 bases; unmatched bases: 10. CDR1 and CDR2 from the germline V gene are MNHNS and SASEGT. This CDR3 has 14 residues. CDR3 residues: CATKVPGQGNIQYF. CDR3 nucleotides: TGTGCCACCAAGGTCCCGGGACAGGGAAACATTCAGTACTTC.

In nucleotides, the CDR3 is TGTGCCAGCAGTCCCCGGGGGGGGGCGGCCTACGAGCAGTTCTTC. Translating gives CASSPRGGAAYEQFF. The V gene is TRBV12-3 or TRBV12-4, the J gene TRBJ2-1, with 8 bases matching TRBD2. The CDR3 extends over 15 amino acids. With V trimmed by 5 bases and J by 10 bases, 13 bases remained unmatched.